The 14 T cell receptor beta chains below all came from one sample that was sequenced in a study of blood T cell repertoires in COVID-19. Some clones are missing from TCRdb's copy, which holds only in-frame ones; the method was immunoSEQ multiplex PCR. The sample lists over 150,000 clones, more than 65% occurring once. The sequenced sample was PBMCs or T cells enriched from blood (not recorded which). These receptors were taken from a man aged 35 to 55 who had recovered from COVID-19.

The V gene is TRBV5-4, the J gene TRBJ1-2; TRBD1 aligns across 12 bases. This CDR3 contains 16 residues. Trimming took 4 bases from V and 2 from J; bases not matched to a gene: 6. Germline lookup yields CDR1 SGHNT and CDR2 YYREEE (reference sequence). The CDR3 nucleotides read TGTGCCAGCAGCCCGGGACAGGGGGCCCAAAACTATGGCTACACCTTC. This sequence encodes CASSPGQGAQNYGYTF.

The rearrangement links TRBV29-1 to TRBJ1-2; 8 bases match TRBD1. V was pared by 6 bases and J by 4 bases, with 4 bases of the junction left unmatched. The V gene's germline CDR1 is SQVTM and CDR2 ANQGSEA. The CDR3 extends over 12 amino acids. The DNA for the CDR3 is TGCAGCGTACAACAGGGGGGCTATGGCTACACCTTC. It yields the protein CSVQQGGYGYTF.

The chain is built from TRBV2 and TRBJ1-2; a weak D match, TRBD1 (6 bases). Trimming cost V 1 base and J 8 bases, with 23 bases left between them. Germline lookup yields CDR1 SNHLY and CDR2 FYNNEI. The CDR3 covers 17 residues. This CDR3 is CASSEGGHGIIQRGYTF. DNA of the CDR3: TGTGCCAGCAGTGAAGGGGGACATGGAATCATTCAGCGCGGCTACACCTTC.

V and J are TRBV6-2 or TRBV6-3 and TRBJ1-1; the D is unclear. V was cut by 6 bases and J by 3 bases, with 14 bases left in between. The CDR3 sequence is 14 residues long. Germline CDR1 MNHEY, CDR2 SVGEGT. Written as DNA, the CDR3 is TGTGCCAGCAGCTATAGAGGCTGGGACACTGAAGCTTTCTTT. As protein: CASSYRGWDTEAFF.

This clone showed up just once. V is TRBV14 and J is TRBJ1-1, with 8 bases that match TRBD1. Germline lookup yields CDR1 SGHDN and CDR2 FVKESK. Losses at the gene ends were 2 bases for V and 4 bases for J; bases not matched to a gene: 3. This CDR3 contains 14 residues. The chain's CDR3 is CASSQLTGGTEAFF. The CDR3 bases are TGTGCCAGCAGCCAACTCACAGGGGGCACTGAAGCTTTCTTT.

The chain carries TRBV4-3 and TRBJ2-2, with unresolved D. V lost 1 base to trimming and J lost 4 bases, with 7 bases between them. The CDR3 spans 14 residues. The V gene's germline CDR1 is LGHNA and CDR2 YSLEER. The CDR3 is CASSQAPGTGELFF. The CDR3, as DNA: TGCGCCAGCAGCCAAGCACCAGGCACCGGGGAGCTGTTTTTT.

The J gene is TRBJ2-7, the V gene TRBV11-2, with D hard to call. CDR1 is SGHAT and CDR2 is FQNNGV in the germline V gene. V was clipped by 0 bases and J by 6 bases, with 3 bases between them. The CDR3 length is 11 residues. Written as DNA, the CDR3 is TGTGCCAGCAGCTTAGATATCGAGCAGTACTTC. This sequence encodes CASSLDIEQYF.

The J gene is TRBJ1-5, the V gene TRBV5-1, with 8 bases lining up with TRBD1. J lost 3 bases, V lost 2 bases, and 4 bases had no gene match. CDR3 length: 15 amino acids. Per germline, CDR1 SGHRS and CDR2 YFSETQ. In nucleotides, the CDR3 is TGCGCCAGCAGCTTCTCGACAGGGGCCAATCAGCCCCAGCATTTT. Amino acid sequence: CASSFSTGANQPQHF.

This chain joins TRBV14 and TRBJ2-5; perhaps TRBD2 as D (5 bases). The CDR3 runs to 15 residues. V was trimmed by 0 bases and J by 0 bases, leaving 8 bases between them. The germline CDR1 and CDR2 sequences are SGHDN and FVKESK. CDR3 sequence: CASSQELANQETQYF. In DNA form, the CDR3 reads TGTGCCAGCAGCCAAGAGCTAGCTAACCAAGAGACCCAGTACTTC.

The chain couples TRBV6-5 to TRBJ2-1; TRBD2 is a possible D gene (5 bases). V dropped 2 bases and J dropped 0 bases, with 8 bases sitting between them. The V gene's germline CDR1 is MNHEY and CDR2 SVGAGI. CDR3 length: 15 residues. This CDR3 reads CASSYGLASYNEQFF. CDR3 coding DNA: TGTGCCAGCAGTTACGGGCTAGCCTCCTACAATGAGCAGTTCTTC.

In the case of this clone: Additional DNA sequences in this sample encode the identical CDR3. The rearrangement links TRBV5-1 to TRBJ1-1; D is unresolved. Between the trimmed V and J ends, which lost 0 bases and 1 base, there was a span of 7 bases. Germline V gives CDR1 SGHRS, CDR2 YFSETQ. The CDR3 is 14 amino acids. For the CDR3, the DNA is TGCGCCAGCAGCTTGGAACAAACGAACACTGAAGCTTTCTTT. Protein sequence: CASSLEQTNTEAFF.

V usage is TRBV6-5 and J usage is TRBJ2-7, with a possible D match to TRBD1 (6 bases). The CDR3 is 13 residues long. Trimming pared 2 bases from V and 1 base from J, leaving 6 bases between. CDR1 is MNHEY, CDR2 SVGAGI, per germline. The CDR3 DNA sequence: TGTGCCAGCAGTTACAGGGGGTCCTACGAGCAGTACTTC. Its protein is CASSYRGSYEQYF.

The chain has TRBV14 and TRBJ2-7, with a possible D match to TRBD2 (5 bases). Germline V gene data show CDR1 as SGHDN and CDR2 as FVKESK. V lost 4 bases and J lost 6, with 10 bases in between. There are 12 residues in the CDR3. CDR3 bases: TGTGCCAGCAGCCGCTCGAGGGTCGAGCAGTACTTC. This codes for CASSRSRVEQYF.

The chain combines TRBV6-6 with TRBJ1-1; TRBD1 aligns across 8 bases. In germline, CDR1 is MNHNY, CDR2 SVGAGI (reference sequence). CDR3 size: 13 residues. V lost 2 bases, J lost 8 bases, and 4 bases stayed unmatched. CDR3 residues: CASSYKGQGEAFF. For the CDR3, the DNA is TGTGCCAGCAGTTACAAAGGACAGGGCGAAGCTTTCTTT.